This T cell receptor beta chain was recovered during a study of T cell repertoires in cytomegalovirus infection (dated by TCRdb to the late 2010s). Notes on the research overall: Donor HLA type was relevant to the analysis, because carriage of CMV infection together with the matching HLA type was indicated by public TCR beta signatures. Results the study describes overall, beyond this receptor: The ex vivo response was dominated by HLA-C-restricted CMV-specific TCR beta clonotypes, which also provided the single most frequent clonotype in two of eight donors. Carriers of CMV infection plus the relevant HLA type were discriminated by the cumulative frequency of public TCR beta family members in the study cohort and in an independent roughly 380-donor cohort.

The CDR3 holds 12 amino acids from the cysteine to the phenylalanine. The CDR3 DNA has 36 bases and is translated from base 1. V is cut by 0 bases and J by 12 bases, and the space between the germline ends is 8 bases. Taken from the germline V gene, the CDR1 and CDR2 loops are SGHAT and FQNNGV. As regards this clonotype: The clone's antigen remains unknown. No much larger clone exists at a distance of one base, and base qualities are not known.

These reads were obtained on an Illumina HiSeq 1500. TCRdb itself trimmed the public reads at Q25 with fastp, ran MiXCR and retained productive beta chains. Rows are unified per CDR3 protein, each entry keeping the most common DNA and genes. This sample lists 250,000 to 350,000 distinct CDR3 sequences; roughly 24% were detected once. Of the sample, about 14% is held by the ten largest clones. The V and J segments used are TRBV11-2 and TRBJ1-4; no D gene call is confident. Sequenced sample: PBMCs. The sequence derives from a human donor in good health (CMV status not recorded). Some clones in this sample may be carry-over from other donors' samples. The sequence in DNA is TGTGCCAGCAGCTTAGATAGGGCAGAACTGTTTTTT. It codes for CASSLDRAELFF.